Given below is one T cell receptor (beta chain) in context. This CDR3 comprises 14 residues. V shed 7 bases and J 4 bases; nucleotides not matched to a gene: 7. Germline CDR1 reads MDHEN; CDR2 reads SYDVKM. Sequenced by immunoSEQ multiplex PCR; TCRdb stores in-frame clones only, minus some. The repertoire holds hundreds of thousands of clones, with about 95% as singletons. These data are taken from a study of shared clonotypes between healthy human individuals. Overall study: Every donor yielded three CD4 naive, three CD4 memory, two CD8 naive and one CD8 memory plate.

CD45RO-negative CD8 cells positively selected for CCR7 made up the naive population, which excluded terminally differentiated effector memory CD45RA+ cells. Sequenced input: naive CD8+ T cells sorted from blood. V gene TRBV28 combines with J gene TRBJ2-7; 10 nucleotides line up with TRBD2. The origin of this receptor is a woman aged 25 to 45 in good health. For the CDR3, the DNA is TGTGCCAGCAACGCACTAGCGGGACGGTACGAGCAGTACTTC. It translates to CASNALAGRYEQYF.